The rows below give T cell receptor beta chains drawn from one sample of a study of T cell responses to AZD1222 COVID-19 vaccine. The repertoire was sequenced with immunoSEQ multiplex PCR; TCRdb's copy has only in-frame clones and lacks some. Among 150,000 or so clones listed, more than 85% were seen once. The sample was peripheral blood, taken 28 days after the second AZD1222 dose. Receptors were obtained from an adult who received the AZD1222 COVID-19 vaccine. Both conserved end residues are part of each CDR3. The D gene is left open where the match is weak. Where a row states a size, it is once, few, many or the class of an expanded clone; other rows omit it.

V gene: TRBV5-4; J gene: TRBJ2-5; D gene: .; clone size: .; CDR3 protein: CASSSGQQETQYF; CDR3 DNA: TGTGCCAGCAGCTCCGGACAGCAAGAGACCCAGTACTTC
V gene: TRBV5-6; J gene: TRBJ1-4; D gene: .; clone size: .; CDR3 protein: CASSFDGGIQEKLFF; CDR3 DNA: TGTGCCAGCAGCTTTGACGGGGGCATCCAAGAAAAACTGTTTTTT
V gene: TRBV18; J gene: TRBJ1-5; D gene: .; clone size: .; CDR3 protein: CASSPGNQPQHF; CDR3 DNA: TGTGCCAGCTCACCAGGAAATCAGCCCCAGCATTTT
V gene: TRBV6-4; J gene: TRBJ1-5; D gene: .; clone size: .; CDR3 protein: CASSDNPNQPQHF; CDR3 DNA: TGTGCCAGCAGTGACAATCCGAATCAGCCCCAGCATTTT
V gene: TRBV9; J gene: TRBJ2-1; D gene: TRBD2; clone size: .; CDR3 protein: CASSVSGGASYNEQFF; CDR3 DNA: TGTGCCAGCAGCGTTAGCGGGGGGGCCTCCTACAATGAGCAGTTCTTC
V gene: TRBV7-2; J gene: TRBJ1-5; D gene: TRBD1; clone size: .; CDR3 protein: CASSPDRGDQPQHF; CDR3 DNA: TGTGCCAGCAGCCCCGACAGGGGGGATCAGCCCCAGCATTTT
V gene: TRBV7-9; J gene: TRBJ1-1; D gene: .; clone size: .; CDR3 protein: CASSFQGRGDTEAFF; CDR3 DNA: TGTGCCAGCAGCTTCCAGGGGAGGGGTGACACTGAAGCTTTCTTT
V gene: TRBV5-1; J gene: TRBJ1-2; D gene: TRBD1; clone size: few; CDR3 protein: CASTLSTGAQGYGYTF; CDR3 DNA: TGCGCCAGCACCCTTTCCACAGGGGCCCAAGGCTATGGCTACACCTTC
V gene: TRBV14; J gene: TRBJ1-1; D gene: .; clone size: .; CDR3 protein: CASSQGQGRVNTEAFF; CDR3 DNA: TGTGCCAGCAGCCAAGGTCAGGGCAGGGTGAACACTGAAGCTTTCTTT
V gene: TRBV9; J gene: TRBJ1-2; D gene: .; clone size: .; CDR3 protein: CASTPLGASYGYTF; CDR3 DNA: TGTGCCAGCACCCCGTTGGGGGCCTCCTATGGCTACACCTTC
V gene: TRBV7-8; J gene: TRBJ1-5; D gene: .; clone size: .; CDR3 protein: CASSLVVSGNQPQHF; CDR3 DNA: TGTGCCAGCAGCTTAGTAGTCTCAGGGAATCAGCCCCAGCATTTT
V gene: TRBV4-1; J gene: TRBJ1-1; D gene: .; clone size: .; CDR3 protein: CASSQDGRRRGINTEAFF; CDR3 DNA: TGCGCCAGCAGCCAAGATGGGCGGAGGAGGGGGATCAACACTGAAGCTTTCTTT
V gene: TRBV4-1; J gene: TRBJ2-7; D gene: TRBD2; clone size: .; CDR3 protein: CASSQVSAGAQSYEQYF; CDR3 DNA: TGCGCCAGCAGCCAAGTTTCCGCGGGAGCCCAATCCTACGAGCAGTACTTC
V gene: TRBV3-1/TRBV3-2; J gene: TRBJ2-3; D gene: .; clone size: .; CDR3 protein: CASSQLDTQYF; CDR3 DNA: TGTGCCAGCAGCCAACTGGATACGCAGTATTTT
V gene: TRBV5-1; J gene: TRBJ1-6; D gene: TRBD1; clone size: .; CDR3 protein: CASSSGGQGADNSPLHF; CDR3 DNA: TGCGCCAGCAGCTCCGGAGGACAGGGGGCCGATAATTCACCCCTCCACTTT
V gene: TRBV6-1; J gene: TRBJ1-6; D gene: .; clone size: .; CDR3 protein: CASSEASPSLASNSPLHF; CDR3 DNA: TGTGCCAGCAGTGAGGCTAGCCCCTCACTAGCCTCCAATTCACCCCTCCACTTT
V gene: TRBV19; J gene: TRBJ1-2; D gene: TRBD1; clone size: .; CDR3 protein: CASRQLDRENGYTF; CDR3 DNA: TGTGCCAGTAGGCAGTTGGACAGGGAGAATGGCTACACCTTC
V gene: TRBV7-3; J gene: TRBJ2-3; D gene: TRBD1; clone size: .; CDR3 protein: CASSIPGGPGTDTQYF; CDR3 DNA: TGTGCCAGCAGCATACCAGGGGGCCCTGGCACAGATACGCAGTATTTT
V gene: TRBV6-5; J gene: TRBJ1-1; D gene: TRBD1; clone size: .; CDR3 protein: CASSATGGPTEAFF; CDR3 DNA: TGTGCCAGCAGCGCCACAGGGGGCCCAACTGAAGCTTTCTTT
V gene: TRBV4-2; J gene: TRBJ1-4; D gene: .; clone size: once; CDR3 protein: CASSQEWDNEKLFF; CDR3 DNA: TGTGCCAGCAGCCAAGAATGGGACAATGAAAAACTGTTTTTT
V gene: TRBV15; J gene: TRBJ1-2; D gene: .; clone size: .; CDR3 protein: CATSRVRGGYGYTF; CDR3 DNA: TGTGCCACCAGCAGAGTTCGGGGCGGGTATGGCTACACCTTC
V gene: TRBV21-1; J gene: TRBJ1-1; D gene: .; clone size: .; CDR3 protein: CASSKVSLTPSSNTEAFF; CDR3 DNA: TGTGCCAGCAGCAAAGTTTCTTTGACCCCCTCCTCCAACACTGAAGCTTTCTTT
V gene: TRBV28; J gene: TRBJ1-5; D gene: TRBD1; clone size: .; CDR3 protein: CASRQTGSNQPQHF; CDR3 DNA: TGTGCCAGCAGACAGACAGGGAGCAATCAGCCCCAGCATTTT
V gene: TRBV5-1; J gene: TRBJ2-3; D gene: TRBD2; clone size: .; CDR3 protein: CASSLGGRFGTDTQYF; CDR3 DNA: TGCGCCAGCAGCTTGGGCGGGAGGTTCGGAACAGATACGCAGTATTTT
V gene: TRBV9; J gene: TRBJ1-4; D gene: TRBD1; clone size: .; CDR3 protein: CASSVRSGQGPNEKLFF; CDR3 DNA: TGTGCCAGCAGCGTTCGATCGGGACAGGGCCCTAATGAAAAACTGTTTTTT
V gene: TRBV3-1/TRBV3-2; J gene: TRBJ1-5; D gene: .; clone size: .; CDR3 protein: CASSRSQGANQPQHF; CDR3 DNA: TGTGCCAGCAGCCGCTCCCAGGGAGCCAATCAGCCCCAGCATTTT
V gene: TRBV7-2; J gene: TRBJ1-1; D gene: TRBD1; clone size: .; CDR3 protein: CASSLQGLNTEAFF; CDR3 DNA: TGTGCCAGCAGCCTACAGGGGTTGAACACTGAAGCTTTCTTT
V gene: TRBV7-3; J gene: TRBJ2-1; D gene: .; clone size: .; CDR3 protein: CASSLFSRGASYNEQFF; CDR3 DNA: TGTGCCAGCAGCTTATTTTCCCGGGGGGCTTCGTACAATGAGCAGTTCTTC
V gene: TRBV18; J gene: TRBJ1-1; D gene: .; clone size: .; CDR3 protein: CASSMNTEAFF; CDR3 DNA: TGTGCCAGCTCCATGAACACTGAAGCTTTCTTT
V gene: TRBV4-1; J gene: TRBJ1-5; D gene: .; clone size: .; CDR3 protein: CASSQSSTGYQPQHF; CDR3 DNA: TGCGCCAGCAGCCAAAGCAGCACAGGCTATCAGCCCCAGCATTTT
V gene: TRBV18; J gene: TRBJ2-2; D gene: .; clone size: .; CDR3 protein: CASSPRVANTGELFF; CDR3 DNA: TGTGCCAGCTCACCCCGGGTCGCGAACACCGGGGAGCTGTTTTTT
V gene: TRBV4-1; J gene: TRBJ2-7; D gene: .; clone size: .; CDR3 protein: CASSQEEGWTQYF; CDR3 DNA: TGCGCCAGCAGCCAAGAGGAGGGGTGGACGCAGTACTTC
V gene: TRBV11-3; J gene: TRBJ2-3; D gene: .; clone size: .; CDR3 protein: CASSLEGAGADTQYF; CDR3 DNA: TGTGCCAGCAGCTTAGAGGGGGCCGGAGCAGATACGCAGTATTTT
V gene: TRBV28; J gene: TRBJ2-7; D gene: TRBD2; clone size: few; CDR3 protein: CASRGTSGRFYSYEQYF; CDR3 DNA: TGTGCCAGCAGAGGGACTAGCGGGAGGTTTTACTCCTACGAGCAGTACTTC
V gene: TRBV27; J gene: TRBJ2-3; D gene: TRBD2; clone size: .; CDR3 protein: CASSLQASGFDTQYF; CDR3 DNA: TGTGCCAGCAGTTTACAGGCTAGCGGGTTTGATACGCAGTATTTT
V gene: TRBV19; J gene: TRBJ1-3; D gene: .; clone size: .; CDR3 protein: CASSLDSLSGNTIYF; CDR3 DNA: TGTGCCAGTAGTCTCGACAGCCTCTCTGGAAACACCATATATTTT
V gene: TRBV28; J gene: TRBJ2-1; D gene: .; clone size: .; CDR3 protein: CASSLAGLTYNEQFF; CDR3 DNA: TGTGCCAGCAGTTTGGCAGGGTTAACCTACAATGAGCAGTTCTTC
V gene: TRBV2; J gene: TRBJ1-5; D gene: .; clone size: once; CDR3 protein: CASSGQLEEQPQHF; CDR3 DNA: TGTGCCAGCAGTGGACAGTTGGAGGAACAGCCCCAGCATTTT
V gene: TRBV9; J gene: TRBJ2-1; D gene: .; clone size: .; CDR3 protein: CASAPGSFNEQFF; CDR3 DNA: TGTGCCAGCGCCCCCGGGAGTTTTAATGAGCAGTTCTTC
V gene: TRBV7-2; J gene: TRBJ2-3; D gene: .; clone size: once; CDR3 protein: CASSLTGIATQYF; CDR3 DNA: TGTGCCAGCAGCTTAACTGGTATTGCTACGCAGTATTTT
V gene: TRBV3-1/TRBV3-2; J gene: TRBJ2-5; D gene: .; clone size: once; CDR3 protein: CASSRTGETQYF; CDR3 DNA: TGTGCCAGCAGCCGGACTGGGGAGACCCAGTACTTC
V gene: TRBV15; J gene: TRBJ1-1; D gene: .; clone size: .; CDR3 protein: CATSREGLMNTEAFF; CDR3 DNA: TGTGCCACCAGCAGAGAGGGGCTCATGAACACTGAAGCTTTCTTT
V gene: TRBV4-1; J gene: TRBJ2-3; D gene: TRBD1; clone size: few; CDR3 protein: CASSRLPGTGVFVTDTQYF; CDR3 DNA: TGCGCCAGCAGCCGACTTCCCGGGACAGGGGTTTTTGTCACAGATACGCAGTATTTT
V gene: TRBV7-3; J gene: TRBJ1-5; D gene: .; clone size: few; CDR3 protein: CASSLIVSQVSNQPQHF; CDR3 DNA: TGTGCCAGCAGCTTAATTGTCAGTCAGGTCAGCAATCAGCCCCAGCATTTT
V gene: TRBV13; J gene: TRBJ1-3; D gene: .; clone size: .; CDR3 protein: CASSPRLGDISGNTIYF; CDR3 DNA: TGTGCCAGCAGCCCCCGACTGGGGGACATCTCTGGAAACACCATATATTTT
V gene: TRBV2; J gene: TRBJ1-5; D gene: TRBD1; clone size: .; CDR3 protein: CASRGFGTVFSNQPQHF; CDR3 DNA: TGTGCCAGCAGGGGGTTTGGGACAGTCTTTAGCAATCAGCCCCAGCATTTT
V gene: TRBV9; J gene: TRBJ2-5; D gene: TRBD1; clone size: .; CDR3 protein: CASSAGQGLQETQYF; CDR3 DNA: TGTGCCAGCAGCGCAGGACAGGGGCTACAAGAGACCCAGTACTTC
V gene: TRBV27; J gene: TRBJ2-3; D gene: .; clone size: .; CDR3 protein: CASSFFGANGADTQYF; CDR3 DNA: TGTGCCAGCAGTTTTTTCGGGGCAAATGGGGCAGATACGCAGTATTTT
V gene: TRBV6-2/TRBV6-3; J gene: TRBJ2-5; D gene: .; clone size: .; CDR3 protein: CASSTRVETQYF; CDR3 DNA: TGTGCCAGCAGCACACGGGTTGAGACCCAGTACTTC
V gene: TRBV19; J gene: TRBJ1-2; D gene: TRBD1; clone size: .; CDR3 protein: CASSIPRTGGRYYGYTF; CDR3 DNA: TGTGCCAGTAGTATACCTCGGACAGGCGGGAGATACTATGGCTACACCTTC
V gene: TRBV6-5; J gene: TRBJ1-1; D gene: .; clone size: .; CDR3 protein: CASSYGSKINTEAFF; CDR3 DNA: TGTGCCAGCAGCTACGGGAGTAAGATAAACACTGAAGCTTTCTTT
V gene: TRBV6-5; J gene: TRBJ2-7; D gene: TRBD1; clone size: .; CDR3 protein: CASSSPRDSAYEQYF; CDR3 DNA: TGTGCCAGCAGTTCACCTCGGGACAGCGCGTACGAGCAGTACTTC
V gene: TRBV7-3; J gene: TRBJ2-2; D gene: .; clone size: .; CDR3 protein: CASSLLGTGELFF; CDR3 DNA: TGTGCCAGCAGCTTACTTGGTACCGGGGAGCTGTTTTTT
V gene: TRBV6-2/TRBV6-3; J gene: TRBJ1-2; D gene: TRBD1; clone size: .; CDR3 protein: CASSSSGQAPEVF; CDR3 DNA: TGTGCCAGCAGTTCTTCAGGACAGGCCCCCGAGGTCTTC
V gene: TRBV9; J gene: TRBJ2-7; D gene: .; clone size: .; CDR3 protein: CASSPGTHGSSYEQYF; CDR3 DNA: TGTGCCAGCAGCCCAGGGACCCATGGGAGCTCCTACGAGCAGTACTTC
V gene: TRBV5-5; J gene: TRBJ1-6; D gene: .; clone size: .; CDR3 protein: CASSLGFRGHNSPLHF; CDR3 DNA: TGTGCCAGCAGCTTGGGTTTCAGGGGCCATAATTCACCCCTCCACTTT
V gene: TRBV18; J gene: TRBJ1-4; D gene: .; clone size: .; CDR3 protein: CASSANRDEKLFF; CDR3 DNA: TGTGCCAGCTCAGCGAACAGGGACGAAAAACTGTTTTTT